This T cell receptor (beta chain) was documented in a study of cytomegalovirus exposure and HLA in healthy donors. As regards this clone: Its antigen is not known.

Study-wide points: There was a cluster of highly shared sequence variants that was likely a sequencing artifact.

Primers for the PCR totalled 60 Vbeta and 13 Jbeta. Generated by immunoSEQ multiplex PCR, the TCRdb table keeps only in-frame clones and is missing some. The data show 200,000 to 250,000 clones, around 88% seen once. The CDR3 totals 12 residues. Germline assignment: CDR1 WSHSY and CDR2 SAAADI. V lost 8 bases to trimming and J lost 2 bases, with 7 bases between them. Sequenced: PBMCs. The TCR originated in a woman between 18 and 29 years old in good health and CMV-seronegative. V usage is TRBV10-2 and J usage is TRBJ2-1, with unresolved D. The CDR3 loop reads CASESTYNEQFF. DNA of the CDR3: TGCGCCAGCGAGTCGACCTACAATGAGCAGTTCTTC.